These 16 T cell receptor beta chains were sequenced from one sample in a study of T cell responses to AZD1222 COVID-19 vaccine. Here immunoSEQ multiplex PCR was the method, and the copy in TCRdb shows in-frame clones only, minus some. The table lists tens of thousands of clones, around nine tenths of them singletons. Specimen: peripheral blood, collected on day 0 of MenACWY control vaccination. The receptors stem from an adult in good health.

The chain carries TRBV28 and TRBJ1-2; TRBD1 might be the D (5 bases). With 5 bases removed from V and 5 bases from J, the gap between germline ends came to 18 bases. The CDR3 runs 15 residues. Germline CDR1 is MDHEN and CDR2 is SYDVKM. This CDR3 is CASSITGAAGYGYTF. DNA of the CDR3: TGTGCCAGCAGTATTACCGGGGCGGCGGGTTATGGCTACACCTTC.

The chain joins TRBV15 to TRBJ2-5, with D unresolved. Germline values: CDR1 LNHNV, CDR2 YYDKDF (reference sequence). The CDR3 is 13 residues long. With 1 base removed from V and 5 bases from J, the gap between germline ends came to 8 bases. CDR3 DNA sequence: TGTGCCACCAGCAGAGGCGGTTCGGAGACCCAGTACTTC. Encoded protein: CATSRGGSETQYF.

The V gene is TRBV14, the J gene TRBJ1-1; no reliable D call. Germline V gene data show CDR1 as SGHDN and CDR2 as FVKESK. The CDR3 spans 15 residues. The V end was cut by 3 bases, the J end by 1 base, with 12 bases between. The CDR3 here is CASSHSPPGNTEAFF. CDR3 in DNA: TGTGCCAGCAGCCACTCACCCCCAGGGAACACTGAAGCTTTCTTT.

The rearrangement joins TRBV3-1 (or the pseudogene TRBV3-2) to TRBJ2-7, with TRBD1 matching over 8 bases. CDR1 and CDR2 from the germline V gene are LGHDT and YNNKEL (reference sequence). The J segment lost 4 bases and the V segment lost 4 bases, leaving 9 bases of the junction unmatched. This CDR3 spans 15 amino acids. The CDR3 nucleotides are TGTGCCAGCAGCCTACCGGGACAGGTGATATACGAGCAGTACTTC. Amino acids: CASSLPGQVIYEQYF.

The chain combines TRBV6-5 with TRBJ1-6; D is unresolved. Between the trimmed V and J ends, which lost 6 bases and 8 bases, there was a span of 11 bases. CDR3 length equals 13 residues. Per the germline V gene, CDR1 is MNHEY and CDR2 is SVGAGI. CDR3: CASSSLSDSPLHF. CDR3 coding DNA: TGTGCCAGCAGCTCCCTATCGGATTCACCCCTCCACTTT.

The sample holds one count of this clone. The CDR3 nucleotides read TGTGCCACCAGTGATGGGGGGCAGGGCGAGACCCAGTACTTC. Protein: CATSDGGQGETQYF. The rearrangement links TRBV24-1 to TRBJ2-5; tentatively, D is TRBD1 or TRBD2 (6 bases each). The CDR3 totals 14 residues. Germline V lookup: CDR1 KGHDR, CDR2 SFDVKD. V lost 3 bases and J 5 bases, leaving 12 bases between the germline ends.

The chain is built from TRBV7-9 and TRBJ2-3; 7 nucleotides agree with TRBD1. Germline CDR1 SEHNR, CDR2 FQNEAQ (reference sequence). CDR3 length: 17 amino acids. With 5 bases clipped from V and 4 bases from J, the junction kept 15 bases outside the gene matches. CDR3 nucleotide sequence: TGTGCCAGCAGCGGCAGAGGGACAGCCTTTCGTGCAGATACGCAGTATTTT. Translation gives CASSGRGTAFRADTQYF.

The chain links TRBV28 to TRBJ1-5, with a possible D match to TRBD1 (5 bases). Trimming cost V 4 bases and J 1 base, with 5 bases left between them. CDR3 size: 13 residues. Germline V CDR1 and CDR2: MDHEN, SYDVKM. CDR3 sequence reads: CASSWGSNQPQHF. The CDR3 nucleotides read TGTGCCAGCAGTTGGGGGAGCAATCAGCCCCAGCATTTT. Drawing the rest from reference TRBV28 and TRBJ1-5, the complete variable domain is DVKVTQSSRYLVKRTGEKVFLECVQDMDHENMFWYRQDPGLGLRLIYFSYDVKMKEKGDIPEGYSVSREKKERFSLILESASTNQTSMYLCASSWGSNQPQHFGDGTRLSIL.

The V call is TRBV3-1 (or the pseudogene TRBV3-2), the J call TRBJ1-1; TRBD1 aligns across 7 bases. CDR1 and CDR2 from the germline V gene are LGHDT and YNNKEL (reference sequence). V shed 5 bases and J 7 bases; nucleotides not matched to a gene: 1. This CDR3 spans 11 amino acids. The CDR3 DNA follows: TGTGCCAGCAGCGGGACAGTTGAAGCTTTCTTT. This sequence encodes CASSGTVEAFF.

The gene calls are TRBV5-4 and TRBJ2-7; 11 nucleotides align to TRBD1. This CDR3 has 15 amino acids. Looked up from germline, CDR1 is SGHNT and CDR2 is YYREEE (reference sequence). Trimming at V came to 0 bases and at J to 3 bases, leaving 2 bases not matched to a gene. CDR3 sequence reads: CASSLAGTGGYEQYF. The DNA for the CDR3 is TGTGCCAGCAGCTTGGCAGGGACAGGGGGCTACGAGCAGTACTTC. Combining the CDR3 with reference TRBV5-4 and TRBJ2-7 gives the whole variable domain ETGVTQSPTHLIKTRGQQVTLRCSSQSGHNTVSWYQQALGQGPQFIFQYYREEENGRGNFPPRFSGLQFPNYSSELNVNALELDDSALYLCASSLAGTGGYEQYFGPGTRLTVT.

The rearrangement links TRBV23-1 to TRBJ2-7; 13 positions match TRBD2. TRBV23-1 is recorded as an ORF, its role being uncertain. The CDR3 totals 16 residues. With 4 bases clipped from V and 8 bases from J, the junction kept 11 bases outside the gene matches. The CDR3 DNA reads TGCGCCAGCAGTCGGCCCGGGACTAGCGGGGTCCTCAAGCAGTACTTC. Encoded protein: CASSRPGTSGVLKQYF.

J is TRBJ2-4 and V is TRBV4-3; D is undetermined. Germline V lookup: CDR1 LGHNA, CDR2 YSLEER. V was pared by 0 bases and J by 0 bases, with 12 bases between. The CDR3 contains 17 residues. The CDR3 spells CASSQDPAKVAKNIQYF. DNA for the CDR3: TGCGCCAGCAGCCAAGATCCGGCCAAAGTAGCCAAAAACATTCAGTACTTC.

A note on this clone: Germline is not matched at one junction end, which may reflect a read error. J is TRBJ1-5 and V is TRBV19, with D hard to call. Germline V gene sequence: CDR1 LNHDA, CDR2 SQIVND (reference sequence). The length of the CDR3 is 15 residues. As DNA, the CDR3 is TGTGCCAGTAGTATAGATCAAGTTAGCTATCAGCCCCAGCATTTT. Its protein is CASSIDQVSYQPQHF.

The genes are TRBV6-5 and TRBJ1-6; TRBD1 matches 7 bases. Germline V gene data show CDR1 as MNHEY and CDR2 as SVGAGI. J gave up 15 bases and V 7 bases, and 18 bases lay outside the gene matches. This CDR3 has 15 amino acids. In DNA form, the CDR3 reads TGTGCCAGCACTCCCGGGACAGTGACATTCGGTTTCCTCCACTTT. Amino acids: CASTPGTVTFGFLHF.

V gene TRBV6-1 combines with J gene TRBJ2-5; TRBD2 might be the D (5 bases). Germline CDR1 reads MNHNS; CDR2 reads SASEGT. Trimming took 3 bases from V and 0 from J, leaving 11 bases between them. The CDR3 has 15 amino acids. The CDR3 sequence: CASSDGVAYQETQYF. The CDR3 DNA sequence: TGTGCCAGCAGTGACGGTGTAGCGTACCAAGAGACCCAGTACTTC.

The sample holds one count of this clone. The CDR3 sequence is CSASRGRSTEAFF. The CDR3 nucleotides read TGCAGTGCTAGTCGGGGTAGGAGCACTGAAGCTTTCTTT. The chain employs TRBV20-1 and TRBJ1-1; no reliable D call. The CDR3 is 13 residues long. Trimming took 3 bases from V and 4 from J, leaving 12 bases between them. Germline lookup yields CDR1 DFQATT and CDR2 SNEGSKA (reference sequence).